The 27 T cell receptor beta chains presented below share a single source sample, sequenced in a study of post-analysis software for immune sequencing data. Their antigens are not known. Sequencing libraries made from TCR beta cDNA carried unique molecular identifiers. From the PCR reads, TCRdb called clonotypes with MiXCR, one entry per CDR3 protein. The data hold hundreds of thousands of distinct CDR3 sequences, with approximately 30% observed a single time. Whole-study results and caveats: In patients, five or six TRBV segments were more frequent than in controls, with TRBV5-6, TRBV5-1 and TRBV20-1 among them.

Specimen: blood. Every receptor here comes from a girl under 18 with multiple sclerosis.

This clonotype was found a few times. The chain recombines TRBV29-1 with TRBJ1-1; D remains ambiguous. CDR1 and CDR2 from the germline V gene are SQVTM and ANQGSEA. This CDR3 comprises 13 residues. Trimming took off 3 bases at V and 0 bases at J, with 8 bases between the two ends. In nucleotides, the CDR3 is TGCAGCGTTGAGAAGCCCATGAACACTGAAGCTTTCTTT. Translating gives CSVEKPMNTEAFF.

The chain employs TRBV7-2 and TRBJ1-1; no firm D call. V was clipped by 1 base and J by 4 bases, with 7 bases between them. The CDR3 consists of 13 residues. Germline loops: CDR1 SGHTA, CDR2 FQGNSA. The CDR3 protein is CASSLEGFTEAFF. The CDR3 nucleotides read TGTGCCAGCAGCTTAGAAGGGTTCACTGAAGCTTTCTTT.

The CDR3 loop reads CASSQRGTSGQETQYF. DNA for the CDR3: TGTGCCAGCAGCCAGAGAGGGACTAGCGGACAAGAGACCCAGTACTTC. This chain connects TRBV7-2 to TRBJ2-5, with 11 bases that match TRBD2. The CDR3 sequence is 16 residues long. Trimming took 5 bases from V and 2 from J; bases not matched to a gene: 7. In germline, CDR1 is SGHTA, CDR2 FQGNSA.

This clonotype has only one observation. The chain recombines TRBV16 with TRBJ2-2, with D possibly called TRBD1 or TRBD2 (5 bases each). V lost 4 bases and J 7 bases, leaving 10 bases between the germline ends. The CDR3 contains 13 residues. The V gene's germline CDR1 is KGHSY and CDR2 FQNENV. The CDR3 nucleotides read TGTGCCAGCAGCCCGAGGGGTGACGGGGAGCTGTTTTTT. Its translation is CASSPRGDGELFF.

The V gene is TRBV15, the J gene TRBJ1-6, with D unclear. Trimming took off 0 bases at V and 4 bases at J, with 7 bases between the two ends. This CDR3 has 15 amino acids. Germline assignment: CDR1 LNHNV and CDR2 YYDKDF (reference sequence). In nucleotides, the CDR3 is TGTGCCACCAGCAGAGAATTGACTTATAATTCACCCCTCCACTTT. Protein product: CATSRELTYNSPLHF.

V gene TRBV12-3 or TRBV12-4 combines with J gene TRBJ1-2; TRBD1 agrees at 8 bases. J was trimmed by 3 bases and V by 3 bases; bases with no gene match: 6. This CDR3 has 15 residues. CDR3 region: CASSFGQGADYGYTF. DNA of the CDR3: TGTGCCAGCAGTTTCGGACAGGGAGCAGACTATGGCTACACCTTC.

The chain uses TRBV7-2 and TRBJ1-1; the D is unclear. This CDR3 region has 13 residues. Germline V CDR1 and CDR2: SGHTA, FQGNSA. V was shortened by 6 bases and J by 0 bases, with 8 bases between the two germline ends. CDR3 bases: TGTGCCAGCAGGCCCACAGTGAACACTGAAGCTTTCTTT. This translates into CASRPTVNTEAFF. The full variable domain, with the rest looked up from reference TRBV7-2 and TRBJ1-1, is GAGVSQSPSNKVTEKGKDVELRCDPISGHTALYWYRQSLGQGLEFLIYFQGNSAPDKSGLPSDRFSAERTGGSVSTLTIQRTQQEDSAVYLCASRPTVNTEAFFGQGTRLTVV.

The chain is built from TRBV11-2 and TRBJ1-5, with D perhaps TRBD1 (5 bases). The CDR3 sequence is 15 residues long. V lost 5 bases, J lost 0 bases, and 11 bases lay in between. Per the germline V gene, CDR1 is SGHAT and CDR2 is FQNNGV. CDR3 amino acids: CASSMDISSNQPQHF. Here the CDR3 DNA reads TGTGCCAGCAGCATGGACATATCTAGCAATCAGCCCCAGCATTTT.

The gene calls are TRBV6-6 and TRBJ2-7, with unresolved D. Germline V gene data show CDR1 as MNHNY and CDR2 as SVGAGI (reference sequence). The CDR3 is 14 amino acids. V lost 0 bases, J lost 6 bases, and 12 bases lay in between. DNA of the CDR3: TGTGCCAGCAGTTACTCAGGGTTTGGGTCCGAGCAGTACGTC. The encoded protein is CASSYSGFGSEQYV.

The CDR3 reads CASSFNQVNQPQHF. CDR3 nucleotide sequence: TGTGCCAGCAGCTTTAACCAGGTCAATCAGCCCCAGCATTTT. This chain links TRBV7-9 with TRBJ1-5; unclear D gene. V was shortened by 3 bases and J by 3 bases, with 9 bases between the two germline ends. Per the germline V gene, CDR1 is SEHNR and CDR2 is FQNEAQ (reference sequence). The CDR3 extends over 14 amino acids.

This clonotype has only a few counts. This chain connects TRBV6-6 to TRBJ1-4; possible D gene TRBD1, 5 bases. The CDR3 runs 12 residues. CDR1 and CDR2 from the germline V gene are MNHNY and SVGAGI (reference sequence). Trimming took 6 bases from V and 8 from J, leaving 10 bases between them. Here the CDR3 DNA reads TGTGCCAGCAGAGGGGCGCTCGAAAAACTGTTTTTT. It codes for CASRGALEKLFF.

This clonotype was seen a handful of times. The chain combines TRBV20-1 with TRBJ2-1; maybe TRBD2 (7 bases). This CDR3 comprises 13 residues. V lost 7 bases and J lost 0, with 10 bases in between. Germline assignment: CDR1 DFQATT and CDR2 SNEGSKA (reference sequence). The CDR3 here is CSEGGGSYNEQFF. In DNA, the CDR3 is TGCAGTGAGGGGGGGGGCTCCTACAATGAGCAGTTCTTC.

This clonotype appeared a few times. J is TRBJ2-1 and V is TRBV2, with 8 positions matching TRBD2. Per germline, CDR1 SNHLY and CDR2 FYNNEI. This CDR3 region has 14 residues. V shed 5 bases, J shed 9 bases, and the junction held 9 bases outside the gene matches. Here the CDR3 DNA reads TGTGCCAGCAGTCCAAGGACTAGCCCCTCTGAGCAGTTCTTC. Its protein is CASSPRTSPSEQFF.

This clonotype was picked up a small number of times. This chain joins TRBV25-1 and TRBJ2-1; D is unresolved. V gave up 9 bases and J gave up 0 bases, with 6 bases separating them. This CDR3 comprises 12 residues. The V gene's germline CDR1 is MGHDK and CDR2 SYGVNS. CDR3 sequence (DNA): TGTGCCAGTAAACCCTCCTACAATGAGCAGTTCTTC. This encodes CASKPSYNEQFF.

This chain joins TRBV9 and TRBJ1-2, with unresolved D. This CDR3 has 15 amino acids. Germline CDR1 and CDR2: SGDLS and YYNGEE. V lost 0 bases to trimming and J lost 8 bases, with 17 bases between them. The CDR3 region is CASSVDIKGSGGYTF. The CDR3 DNA is TGTGCCAGCAGCGTAGATATTAAGGGATCGGGAGGCTACACCTTC.

At least ten counts were recorded for this clonotype. The germline gene is not matched at one end of the junction; a read error may be the cause. The rearrangement joins TRBV7-9 to TRBJ2-7; D unresolved. In germline, CDR1 is SEHNR, CDR2 FQNEAQ (reference sequence). The length of the CDR3 is 11 residues. CDR3 region: CASSSQYEQYF. In nucleotides, the CDR3 is TGCGCCAGCAGCTCACAGTACGAGCAGTACTTC.

This chain connects TRBV24-1 to TRBJ2-4, with 7 bases matching TRBD1. The CDR3 totals 21 residues. The V gene's germline CDR1 is KGHDR and CDR2 SFDVKD. The ends lost 3 bases at V and 0 bases at J; junction bases unmatched: 19. The CDR3 region is CATSDHRDRYPVHLAKNIQYF. CDR3 coding DNA: TGTGCCACCAGTGATCACCGGGACAGATACCCCGTCCATCTAGCCAAAAACATTCAGTACTTC.

The chain joins TRBV14 to TRBJ1-6; D call uncertain. This CDR3 has 13 residues. Germline CDR1 and CDR2: SGHDN and FVKESK. V lost 3 bases and J lost 6, with 6 bases in between. The CDR3 loop reads CASSQTGNSPLHF. DNA for the CDR3: TGTGCCAGCAGCCAGACGGGTAATTCACCCCTCCACTTT.

This clonotype came up a few times. The V gene is TRBV27, the J gene TRBJ2-1; D gene unclear. The CDR3 extends over 13 amino acids. Germline V gene lookup returns CDR1 MNHEY and CDR2 SMNVEV (reference sequence). V shed 3 bases and J shed 1 base, with 4 bases lying between them. In DNA form, the CDR3 reads TGTGCCAGCAGTTTCCGATCCTACAATGAGCAGTTCTTC. Its translation: CASSFRSYNEQFF.

This chain connects TRBV10-3 to TRBJ2-7; D gene uncertain. Germline-derived CDR1 and CDR2 are ENHRY and SYGVKD. V dropped 4 bases and J dropped 0 bases, with 10 bases sitting between them. The CDR3 loop spans 14 amino acids. The CDR3 here is CAISAKADSYEQYF. CDR3 sequence (DNA): TGTGCCATCAGTGCTAAGGCCGACTCCTACGAGCAGTACTTC.

This clonotype was observed a few times. A much larger clone differs from this one at a single base, so this may be a read error. This chain connects TRBV5-1 to TRBJ1-1; D call uncertain. The V end lost 3 bases, the J end lost 0 bases, and 9 bases lay between the germline ends. The CDR3 is made up of 14 amino acids. Germline V gene data show CDR1 as SGHRS and CDR2 as YFSETQ. CDR3 nucleotide sequence: TGCGCCAGCAGCTGGACTGCTGTGAACACTGAAGCTTTCTTT. It is translated as CASSWTAVNTEAFF.

Concerning this clonotype itself: Relative to the germline gene, one junction end is altered; a read error may explain this. CDR3 DNA sequence: TGTGCCACCGAGGGGACAGGCGACTATGACTACACCTTC. Translated, it gives CATEGTGDYDYTF. The gene calls are TRBV10-3 and TRBJ1-2; TRBD1 aligns across 8 bases. Per the germline V gene, CDR1 is ENHRY and CDR2 is SYGVKD. The CDR3 extends over 13 amino acids.

The chain carries TRBV7-9 and TRBJ2-1; D gene ambiguous. The CDR3 extends over 13 amino acids. Germline CDR1 reads SEHNR; CDR2 reads FQNEAQ (reference sequence). V was trimmed by 5 bases and J by 8 bases, leaving 13 bases between them. CDR3 sequence: CASSGNLGHEQFF. In DNA, the CDR3 is TGTGCCAGCAGCGGCAACCTAGGTCATGAGCAGTTCTTC.

V usage is TRBV6-5 and J usage is TRBJ1-2, with D tentatively TRBD1 (6 bases). Trimming removed 10 bases at V and 3 bases at J, with 15 bases between. Looked up from germline, CDR1 is MNHEY and CDR2 is SVGAGI. The CDR3 spans 13 residues. The CDR3 nucleotides read TGTGCCACCTATACGCAGGGGCACTATGGCTACACCTTC. This gives the protein CATYTQGHYGYTF.

The chain is built from TRBV10-3 and TRBJ2-5; tentatively, D is TRBD1 (5 bases). The CDR3 contains 15 residues. Per germline, CDR1 ENHRY and CDR2 SYGVKD. V was clipped by 3 bases and J by 5 bases, with 16 bases between them. The CDR3 sequence: CAISDPVGLVETQYF. DNA for the CDR3: TGTGCCATCAGTGACCCGGTGGGGCTCGTGGAGACCCAGTACTTC.

The rearrangement uses TRBV5-1 and TRBJ2-7, with 7 bases fitting TRBD2. With the DNA end fitting TRBJ2-5 better, the J assignment may be wrong. This CDR3 region has 14 residues. In germline, CDR1 is SGHRS, CDR2 YFSETQ. The CDR3 coding sequence is TGCGCCAGCAGCGCGGGAGTCGGAGAAGAGACCCAGTACTTC. The encoded protein is CASSAGVGEETQYF.

This clonotype was picked up many times. The chain joins TRBV20-1 to TRBJ2-5; D tentatively reads TRBD1 or TRBD2 (6 bases each). The CDR3 consists of 13 residues. V was shortened by 3 bases and J by 5 bases, with 13 bases between the two germline ends. Germline V gene lookup returns CDR1 DFQATT and CDR2 SNEGSKA (reference sequence). This chain's CDR3 is CSASPGARETQYF. As DNA, the CDR3 is TGCAGTGCTAGTCCGGGGGCTAGGGAGACCCAGTACTTC.